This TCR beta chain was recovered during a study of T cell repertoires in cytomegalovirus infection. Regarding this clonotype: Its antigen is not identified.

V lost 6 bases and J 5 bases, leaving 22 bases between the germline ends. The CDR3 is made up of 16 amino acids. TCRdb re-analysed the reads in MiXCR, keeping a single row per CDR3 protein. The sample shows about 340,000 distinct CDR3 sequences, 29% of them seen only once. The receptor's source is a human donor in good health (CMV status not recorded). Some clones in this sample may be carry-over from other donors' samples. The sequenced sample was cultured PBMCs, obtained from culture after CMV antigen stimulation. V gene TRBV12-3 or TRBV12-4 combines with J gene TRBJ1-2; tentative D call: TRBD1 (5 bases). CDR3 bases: TGTGCCAGCAGCACTCGAGCCACCAGGGAGTATTATGGCTACACCTTC. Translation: CASSTRATREYYGYTF.